This paragraph reports one T cell receptor (beta chain). This clonotype was recorded a few times. The antigen it binds to is not known. No much larger clonotype is one base removed from it; base qualities were not supplied. The sequencer listed for this sample is Illumina HiSeq 1500. TCRdb trimmed the raw reads at Q25, called clones with MiXCR and kept productive beta chains. Each CDR3 protein gets just one entry, which takes the most common genes and DNA from the rows behind it. This sample is represented by hundreds of thousands of distinct CDR3 sequences; approximately 30% of them were singletons. Roughly 15% of the sample is taken by the ten largest. This sample is drawn from a study of T cell repertoires in cytomegalovirus infection (dated 2019 in TCRdb). Background on the whole study: Donor HLA type was relevant to the analysis, as public TCR beta signatures indicated carriage of CMV infection together with the matching HLA type.

The research as a whole found: In both this cohort and an independent roughly 330-donor cohort, the cumulative frequency of public TCR beta family members distinguished carriers of CMV infection plus the relevant HLA type. The ex vivo response was dominated by HLA-C-restricted CMV-specific TCR beta clonotypes, which also provided the single most frequent clonotype in two of eight donors.

The CDR3 runs 15 amino acids, cysteine and phenylalanine included. Only the CDR3 DNA stays, 45 bases, in frame from base 1. Looking up the germline V gene yields CDR1 SGHTA and CDR2 FQGTGA. Trimming takes 5 bases from V and 0 bases from J, and the germline ends sit 11 bases apart. Sequencing was performed on PBMCs. In this chain, TRBV7-3 is recombined with TRBJ1-3, with the identity of the D gene unclear. The sequence derives from a human donor in good health (CMV status not recorded). Some clones in this sample may be carry-over from other donors' samples. For the CDR3, the sequence is CASSPEAFSGNTIYF. The nucleotide sequence reads TGTGCCAGCAGCCCAGAGGCCTTCTCTGGAAACACCATATATTTT. With all but the CDR3 taken from the reference TRBV7-3 and TRBJ1-3 genes, the full variable domain is: GAGVSQTPSNKVTEKGKYVELRCDPISGHTALYWYRQSLGQGPEFLIYFQGTGAADDSGLPNDRFFAVRPEGSVSTLKIQRTERGDSAVYLCASSPEAFSGNTIYFGEGSWLTVV.